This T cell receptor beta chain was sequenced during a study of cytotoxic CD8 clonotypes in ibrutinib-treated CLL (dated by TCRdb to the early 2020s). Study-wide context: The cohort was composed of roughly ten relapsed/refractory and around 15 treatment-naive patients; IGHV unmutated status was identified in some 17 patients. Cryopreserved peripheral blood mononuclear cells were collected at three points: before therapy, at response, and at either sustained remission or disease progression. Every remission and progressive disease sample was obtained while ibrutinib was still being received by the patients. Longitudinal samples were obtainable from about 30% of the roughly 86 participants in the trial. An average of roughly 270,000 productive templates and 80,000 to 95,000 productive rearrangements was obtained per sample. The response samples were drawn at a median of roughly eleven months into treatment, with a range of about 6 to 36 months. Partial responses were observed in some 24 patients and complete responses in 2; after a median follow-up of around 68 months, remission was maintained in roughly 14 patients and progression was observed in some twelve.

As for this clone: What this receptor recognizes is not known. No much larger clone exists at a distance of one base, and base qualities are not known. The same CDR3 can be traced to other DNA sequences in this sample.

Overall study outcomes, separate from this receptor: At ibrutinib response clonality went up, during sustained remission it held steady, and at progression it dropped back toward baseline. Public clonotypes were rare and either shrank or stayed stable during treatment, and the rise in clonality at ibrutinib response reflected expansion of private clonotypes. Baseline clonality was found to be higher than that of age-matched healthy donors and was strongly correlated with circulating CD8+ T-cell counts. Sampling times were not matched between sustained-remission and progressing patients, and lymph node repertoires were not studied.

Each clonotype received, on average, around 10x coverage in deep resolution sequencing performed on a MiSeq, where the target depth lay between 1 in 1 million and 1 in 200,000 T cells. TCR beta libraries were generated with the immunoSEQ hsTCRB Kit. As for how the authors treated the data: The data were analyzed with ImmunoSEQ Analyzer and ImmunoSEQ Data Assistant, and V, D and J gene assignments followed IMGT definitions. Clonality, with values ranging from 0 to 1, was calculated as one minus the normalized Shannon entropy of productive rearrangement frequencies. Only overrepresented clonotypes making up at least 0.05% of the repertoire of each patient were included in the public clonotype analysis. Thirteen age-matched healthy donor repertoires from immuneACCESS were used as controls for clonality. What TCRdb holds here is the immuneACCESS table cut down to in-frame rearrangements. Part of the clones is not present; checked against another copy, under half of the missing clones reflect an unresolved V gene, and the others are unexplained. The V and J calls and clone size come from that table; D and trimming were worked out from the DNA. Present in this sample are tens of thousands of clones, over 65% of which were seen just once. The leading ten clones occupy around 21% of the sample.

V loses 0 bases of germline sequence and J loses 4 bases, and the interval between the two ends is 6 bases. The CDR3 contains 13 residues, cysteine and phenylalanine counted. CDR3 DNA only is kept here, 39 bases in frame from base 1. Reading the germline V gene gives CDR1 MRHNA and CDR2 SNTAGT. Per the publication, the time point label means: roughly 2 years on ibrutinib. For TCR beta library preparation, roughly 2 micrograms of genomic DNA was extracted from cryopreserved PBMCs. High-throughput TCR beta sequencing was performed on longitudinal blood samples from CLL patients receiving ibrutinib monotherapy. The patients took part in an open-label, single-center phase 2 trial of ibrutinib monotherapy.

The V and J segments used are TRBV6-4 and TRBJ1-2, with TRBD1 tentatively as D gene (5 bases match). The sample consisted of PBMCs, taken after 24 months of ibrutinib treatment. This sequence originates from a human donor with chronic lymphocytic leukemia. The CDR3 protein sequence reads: CASSDSGGYGYTF. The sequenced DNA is TGTGCCAGCAGTGACTCGGGGGGCTATGGCTACACCTTC.